This T cell receptor beta chain was captured by sequencing in a study of blood T cell repertoires in COVID-19. About the study: From T cells, B-cell-depleted T cells, or PBMCs came the material, which was cDNA or gDNA.

Clones were read by immunoSEQ multiplex PCR, and TCRdb kept only the in-frame ones, dropping some. The table has about 75,000 clones, approximately 79% seen once. This clonotype originated in a human donor with acute or convalescent COVID-19. The donor label of this sample is uncertain. Sequencing was performed on peripheral blood.

CDR3 sequence: CASSPRTNSNQPQHF. In nucleotides, the CDR3 is TGTGCCAGCAGCCCCCGGACAAATAGCAATCAGCCCCAGCATTTT. The chain employs TRBV4-2 and TRBJ1-5, with D possibly TRBD1 on 5 matching bases. The germline V gene encodes CDR1 LGHNA and CDR2 YNFKEQ. The CDR3 has 15 residues. V was trimmed by 4 bases and J by 0 bases, leaving 10 bases between them.